These 4 T cell receptor beta chains share one sample of origin, sequenced in a study of control samples from healthy donors and cancer patients. The method was immunoSEQ multiplex PCR; TCRdb's version includes in-frame clones alone and lacks a portion of them. The sample consists of around 14,000 clones, about 80% of them appearing once. Sequencing was done on a sample of formalin-fixed, paraffin-embedded tissue. These receptors were taken from a female donor with lung cancer.

The chain uses TRBV18 and TRBJ2-1; unclear D gene. Germline V gene data show CDR1 as KGHSH and CDR2 as LQKENI. The V gene lost 2 bases and the J gene lost 7 bases, with 12 bases spanning the gap. The CDR3 is made up of 14 amino acids. CDR3 nucleotides: TGTGCCAGCTCACCATCTGATATGGGGAATGAGCAGTTCTTC. Protein: CASSPSDMGNEQFF.

J is TRBJ2-7 and V is TRBV7-8, with 10 bases identical to TRBD1. From germline, CDR1 is SGHVS and CDR2 FQNEAQ. V lost 4 bases to trimming and J lost 2 bases; unmatched junction nucleotides: 2. The CDR3 loop spans 14 amino acids. DNA for the CDR3: TGTGCCAGCAGCTCGGGACAGGGGACCTACGAGCAGTACTTC. This translates into CASSSGQGTYEQYF.

The rearrangement uses TRBV4-3 and TRBJ2-7, with D perhaps TRBD2 (6 bases). The V gene lost 0 bases and the J gene lost 1 base, with 13 bases spanning the gap. Germline V CDR1 and CDR2: LGHNA, YSLEER. The CDR3 runs 16 residues. Here the CDR3 reads CASSQDWGEGSYEQYF. The DNA of the CDR3 is TGCGCCAGCAGCCAAGATTGGGGGGAAGGGTCCTACGAGCAGTACTTC.

This chain uses TRBV5-4 with TRBJ2-3; TRBD1 matches 7 bases. The germline CDR1 and CDR2 sequences are SGHNT and YYREEE (reference sequence). Trimming cost V 5 bases and J 1 base; bases outside gene matches: 7. The CDR3 has 15 amino acids. CDR3: CASRADRVGTDTQYF. In DNA, the CDR3 is TGTGCCAGCAGAGCCGACAGGGTAGGCACAGATACGCAGTATTTT.